Below, 20 T cell receptor beta chains from the same sample are listed, as sequenced in a study of shared clonotypes between healthy human individuals. The data were produced by immunoSEQ multiplex PCR, yet TCRdb's version contains in-frame clones alone and is incomplete. The sample includes roughly 500,000 clones, around 78% seen only once; the top ten take 10% to 15%. Sequencing was done on a sample of PBMCs. The source is a middle-aged woman in good health. Some clones in this sample may be carry-over from other donors' samples.

The chain is built from TRBV6-6 and TRBJ1-5; D is uncertain. The V end was cut by 2 bases, the J end by 3 bases, with 8 bases between. Looked up from germline, CDR1 is MNHNY and CDR2 is SVGAGI (reference sequence). This CDR3 is built from 14 residues. CDR3 loop: CASSYRGDNQPQHF. The CDR3 coding sequence is TGTGCCAGCAGTTACCGGGGAGACAATCAGCCCCAGCATTTT.

The rearrangement uses TRBV18 and TRBJ2-7; tentatively, D is TRBD2 (5 bases). TRBJ2-1 matches the DNA end more closely, so the J call is doubtful. The CDR3 sequence is 13 residues long. CDR1 is KGHSH, CDR2 LQKENI, per germline. The CDR3 spells CASSSGLYSEQFF. CDR3 DNA: TGTGCCAGCTCTTCGGGGTTGTACTCTGAGCAGTTCTTC.

V is TRBV18 and J is TRBJ1-2; 7 bases agree with TRBD1. CDR1 KGHSH and CDR2 LQKENI come from the germline V gene. The CDR3 loop spans 13 amino acids. The V segment lost 5 bases and the J segment 4 bases; nucleotides outside the gene matches: 4. CDR3 in DNA: TGTGCCAGCTCATGGGACAGCCTCTATGGCTACACCTTC. Translation gives CASSWDSLYGYTF. Based on the CDR3 plus reference TRBV18 and TRBJ1-2, the full variable domain is NAGVMQNPRHLVRRRGQEARLRCSPMKGHSHVYWYRQLPEEGLKFMVYLQKENIIDESGMPKERFSAEFPKEGPSILRIQQVVRGDSAAYFCASSWDSLYGYTFGSGTRLTVV.

V is TRBV6-5 and J is TRBJ2-7; possibly TRBD1 for D (5 bases). V shed 2 bases and J shed 7 bases, with 18 bases lying between them. In germline, CDR1 is MNHEY, CDR2 SVGAGI. The CDR3 extends over 15 amino acids. CDR3 DNA sequence: TGTGCCAGCAGTTACGGGGCGCGCCCCGCGTGGGAGCAGTACTTC. Its protein product is CASSYGARPAWEQYF.

This chain links TRBV6-6 with TRBJ2-1; D unclear. CDR1 and CDR2 from the germline V gene are MNHNY and SVGAGI (reference sequence). This CDR3 contains 14 residues. Trimming removed 5 bases from V and 2 bases from J, with 10 bases in between. The CDR3 protein is CASSLGIPYNEQFF. Written as DNA, the CDR3 is TGTGCCAGCAGTCTAGGCATCCCCTACAATGAGCAGTTCTTC.

The genes are TRBV9 and TRBJ1-1; TRBD1 aligns across 8 bases. V lost 4 bases, J lost 0 bases, and 8 bases stayed unmatched. The CDR3 runs to 16 residues. Per the germline V gene, CDR1 is SGDLS and CDR2 is YYNGEE. The chain's CDR3 is CASSPQGAAMNTEAFF. CDR3 bases: TGTGCCAGCAGCCCCCAGGGGGCCGCTATGAACACTGAAGCTTTCTTT.

The rearrangement joins TRBV7-8 to TRBJ2-3; D unresolved. The V end was cut by 1 base, the J end by 6 bases, with 17 bases between. CDR1 SGHVS and CDR2 FQNEAQ come from the germline V gene. This CDR3 has 16 amino acids. CDR3 coding DNA: TGTGCCAGCAGCTTAGGGCCGAGACTTCAATCTGATACGCAGTATTTT. It is translated as CASSLGPRLQSDTQYF.

Concerning this clone itself: This sample includes further DNA sequences coding for the same CDR3. This chain links TRBV5-1 with TRBJ2-5; D is possibly TRBD1 (6 bases). Germline values: CDR1 SGHRS, CDR2 YFSETQ. Deletions cut 0 bases from V and 1 base from J, with 7 bases between. This CDR3 is 14 amino acids long. The DNA for the CDR3 is TGCGCCAGCAGCTTGGGGACAGCCCAAGAGACCCAGTACTTC. This codes for CASSLGTAQETQYF.

This clone was recorded a few times. CDR3 in amino acids: CASSLKASPGLDYNEQFF. The CDR3 DNA is TGTGCCAGCAGCTTAAAGGCCAGCCCGGGACTAGACTACAATGAGCAGTTCTTC. The chain employs TRBV7-8 and TRBJ2-1, with 8 bases fitting TRBD2. CDR3 length: 18 amino acids. Trimming removed 2 bases from V and 3 bases from J; junction bases left unmatched: 12. Germline loops: CDR1 SGHVS, CDR2 FQNEAQ.

This chain links TRBV19 with TRBJ2-7, with 7 nucleotides matching TRBD1. V was clipped by 5 bases and J by 8 bases; unmatched bases: 6. Looked up from germline, CDR1 is LNHDA and CDR2 is SQIVND (reference sequence). The CDR3 spans 12 residues. The CDR3 sequence is CASSPRQGKQYF. CDR3 nucleotides: TGTGCCAGTAGTCCACGACAGGGTAAGCAGTACTTC.

On this clone: The sample has other DNA sequences that encode this CDR3 too. The V call is TRBV29-1, the J call TRBJ1-1; no firm D call. V lost 7 bases and J lost 1, with 4 bases in between. The CDR3 has 10 residues. Germline V CDR1 and CDR2: SQVTM, ANQGSEA. The CDR3 here is CSARNTEAFF. In nucleotides, the CDR3 is TGCAGCGCTCGGAACACTGAAGCTTTCTTT.

This chain joins TRBV5-5 and TRBJ2-1; 8 nucleotides match TRBD2. Trimming took 4 bases from V and 7 from J; bases not matched to a gene: 13. CDR1 and CDR2 from the germline V gene are SGHKS and YYEKEE (reference sequence). The CDR3 contains 16 residues. CDR3 coding DNA: TGTGCCAGCAGCCCGTCGATAGTAGCGGGGTTAAATGAGCAGTTCTTC. This encodes CASSPSIVAGLNEQFF. Together with reference TRBV5-5 and TRBJ2-1, the CDR3 gives the full variable domain: DAGVTQSPTHLIKTRGQQVTLRCSPISGHKSVSWYQQVLGQGPQFIFQYYEKEERGRGNFPDRFSARQFPNYSSELNVNALLLGDSALYLCASSPSIVAGLNEQFFGPGTRLTVL.

The rearrangement uses TRBV11-2 and TRBJ2-2; TRBD2 aligns across 7 bases. V gave up 0 bases and J gave up 5 bases; unmatched junction bases: 6. CDR1 is SGHAT, CDR2 FQNNGV, per germline. The CDR3 totals 16 residues. CDR3: CASSLDRVGGTGELFF. DNA of the CDR3: TGTGCCAGCAGCTTAGATCGTGTGGGAGGGACCGGGGAGCTGTTTTTT. Supplemented by reference TRBV11-2 and TRBJ2-2, the full variable domain reads EAGVAQSPRYKIIEKRQSVAFWCNPISGHATLYWYQQILGQGPKLLIQFQNNGVVDDSQLPKDRFSAERLKGVDSTLKIQPAKLEDSAVYLCASSLDRVGGTGELFFGEGSRLTVL.

V and J are TRBV5-4 and TRBJ2-1; D perhaps matches TRBD1 (6 bases). Germline-derived CDR1 and CDR2 are SGHNT and YYREEE (reference sequence). CDR3 length: 16 residues. The germline V and J ends were trimmed by 0 bases and 2 bases, with 12 bases remaining between them. The CDR3 reads CASSLGGQAPYNEQFF. The CDR3 DNA follows: TGTGCCAGCAGCTTGGGGGGGCAAGCGCCCTACAATGAGCAGTTCTTC.

V and J are TRBV6-4 and TRBJ2-3, with TRBD2 matching 7 bases. CDR1 and CDR2 (germline): MRHNA, SNTAGT. V trimming: 4 bases; J trimming: 2 bases; junction bases outside the gene matches: 6. This CDR3 is built from 15 residues. The CDR3 DNA follows: TGTGCCAGCAGTGTAAAAGCGGGATCCACAGATACGCAGTATTTT. Translated, it gives CASSVKAGSTDTQYF.

This clone has only a few counts. The chain joins TRBV29-1 to TRBJ2-3; TRBD2 matches at 8 bases. Germline values: CDR1 SQVTM, CDR2 ANQGSEA. Trimming removed 8 bases from V and 9 bases from J; junction bases left unmatched: 13. The CDR3 covers 13 residues. The CDR3 DNA is TGCAGCATAGAGGGAAGCGGGAGTTCAACGCAGTATTTT. This translates into CSIEGSGSSTQYF.

The chain combines TRBV5-1 with TRBJ2-7; 10 positions match TRBD2. CDR3 length equals 16 residues. Per the germline V gene, CDR1 is SGHRS and CDR2 is YFSETQ. Trimming took 0 bases from V and 2 from J; bases not matched to a gene: 5. The CDR3 sequence is CASSLVLAGATYEQYF. The CDR3 DNA is TGCGCCAGCAGCTTGGTCCTAGCGGGAGCTACCTACGAGCAGTACTTC.

The V and J genes are TRBV7-2 and TRBJ1-5; tentatively, D is TRBD1 (6 bases). Looked up from germline, CDR1 is SGHTA and CDR2 is FQGNSA. The CDR3 sequence is 14 residues long. Trimming removed 1 base at V and 7 bases at J, with 11 bases between. In DNA form, the CDR3 reads TGTGCCAGCAGCTTAGAGGGGGGAACGCAGCCCCAGCATTTT. This gives the protein CASSLEGGTQPQHF.

V is TRBV9 and J is TRBJ2-2, with D unresolved. V was cut by 0 bases and J by 4 bases, with 4 bases left in between. This CDR3 has 13 residues. CDR1 SGDLS and CDR2 YYNGEE come from the germline V gene. The CDR3: CASSVDPTGELFF. CDR3 bases: TGTGCCAGCAGCGTAGACCCCACCGGGGAGCTGTTTTTT.

CDR3 residues: CAWSGNWGVPPYEQYF. CDR3 nucleotides: TGTGCCTGGAGCGGAAATTGGGGGGTTCCTCCCTACGAGCAGTACTTC. V and J are TRBV30 and TRBJ2-7; the D gene is possibly TRBD2 (6 bases). V lost 3 bases, J lost 2 bases, and 20 bases lay in between. CDR3 size: 16 residues. The V gene's germline CDR1 is GTSNPN and CDR2 SVGIG (reference sequence). The full variable domain, with the rest looked up from reference TRBV30 and TRBJ2-7, is SQTIHQWPATLVQPVGSPLSLECTVEGTSNPNLYWYRQAAGRGLQLLFYSVGIGQISSEVPQNLSASRPQDRQFILSSKKLLLSDSGFYLCAWSGNWGVPPYEQYFGPGTRLTVT.